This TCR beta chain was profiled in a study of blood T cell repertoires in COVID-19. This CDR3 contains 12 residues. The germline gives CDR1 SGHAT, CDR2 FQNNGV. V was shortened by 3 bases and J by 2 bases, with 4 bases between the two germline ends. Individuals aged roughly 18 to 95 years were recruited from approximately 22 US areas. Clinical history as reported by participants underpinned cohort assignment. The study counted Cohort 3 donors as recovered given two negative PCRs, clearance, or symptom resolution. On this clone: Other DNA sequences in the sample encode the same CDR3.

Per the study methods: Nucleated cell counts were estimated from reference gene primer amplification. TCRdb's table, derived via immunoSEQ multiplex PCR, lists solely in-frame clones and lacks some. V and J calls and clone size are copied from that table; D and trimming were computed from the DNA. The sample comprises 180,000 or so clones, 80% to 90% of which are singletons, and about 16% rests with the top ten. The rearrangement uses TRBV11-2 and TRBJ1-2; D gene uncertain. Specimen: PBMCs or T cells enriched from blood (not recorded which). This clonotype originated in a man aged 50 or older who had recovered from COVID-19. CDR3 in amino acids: CASSFRNYGYTF. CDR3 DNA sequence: TGTGCCAGCAGCTTCAGGAACTATGGCTACACCTTC.